This TCR beta chain was sequenced for a study of blood T cell repertoires in COVID-19. About the research overall: Some COVID-19 samples were acute and others convalescent; all came from the United States, Italy and Spain. T cells, B-cell-depleted T cells, or PBMCs provided the cDNA or gDNA that served as material.

Source study methods: Using reference gene primer amplification, nucleated cell counts were estimated. Assay used: immunoSEQ multiplex PCR; TCRdb lists only in-frame clones, some missing. V and J calls and clone size are given by that table; D and trimming were obtained from the DNA. The table lists 180,000 or so clones, around 85% of them singletons. CDR1 is KGHDR, CDR2 SFDVKD, per germline. V shed 8 bases and J shed 3 bases, with 12 bases lying between them. The CDR3 sequence is 13 residues long. This TCR was sampled from a human donor with active or convalescent COVID-19. The donor label of this sample is uncertain. V and J are TRBV24-1 and TRBJ2-5; D perhaps matches TRBD1 (6 bases). The sequenced material came from peripheral blood. CDR3 protein: CATKGDTEETQYF. CDR3 bases: TGTGCCACCAAGGGGGACACGGAAGAGACCCAGTACTTC.